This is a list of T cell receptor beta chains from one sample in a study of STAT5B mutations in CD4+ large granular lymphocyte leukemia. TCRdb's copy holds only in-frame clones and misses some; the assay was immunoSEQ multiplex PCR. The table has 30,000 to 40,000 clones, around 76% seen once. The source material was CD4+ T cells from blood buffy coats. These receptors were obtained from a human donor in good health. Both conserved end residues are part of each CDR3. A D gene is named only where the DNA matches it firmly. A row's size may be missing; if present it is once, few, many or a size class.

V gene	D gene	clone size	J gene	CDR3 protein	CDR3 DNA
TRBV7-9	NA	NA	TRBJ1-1	CASSFPGAGNTEAFF	TGTGCCAGCAGCTTCCCAGGGGCGGGAAACACTGAAGCTTTCTTT
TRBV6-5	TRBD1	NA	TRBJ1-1	CASSYGTANTEAFF	TGTGCCAGCAGTTACGGGACAGCGAACACTGAAGCTTTCTTT
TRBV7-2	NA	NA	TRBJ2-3	CASSLLSRGPTDTQYF	TGTGCCAGCAGCCTACTTTCGCGAGGCCCCACAGATACGCAGTATTTT
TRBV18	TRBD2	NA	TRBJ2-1	CASSAGLAGNNEQFF	TGTGCCAGCTCAGCCGGACTAGCGGGAAACAATGAGCAGTTCTTC
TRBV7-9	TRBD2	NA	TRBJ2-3	CASVASGGPPGTDTQYF	TGTGCCAGCGTCGCTAGCGGGGGCCCACCCGGCACAGATACGCAGTATTTT
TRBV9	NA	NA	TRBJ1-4	CASSLTPGEKLFF	TGTGCCAGCAGCCTTACACCGGGCGAAAAACTGTTTTTT
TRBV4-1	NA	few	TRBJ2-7	CASSQDPAGTYEQYF	TGCGCCAGCAGCCAAGATCCCGCCGGGACCTACGAGCAGTACTTC
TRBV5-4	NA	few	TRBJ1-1	CASSLVTGGYTEAFF	TGTGCCAGCAGCTTGGTTACGGGGGGGTACACTGAAGCTTTCTTT
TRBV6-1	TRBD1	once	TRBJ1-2	CASREPGQTMGNYGYTF	TGTGCCAGCAGGGAACCGGGACAGACCATGGGCAACTATGGCTACACCTTC
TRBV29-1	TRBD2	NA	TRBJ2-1	CSVKPREASYNEQFF	TGCAGCGTTAAACCCCGGGAGGCCTCCTACAATGAGCAGTTCTTC
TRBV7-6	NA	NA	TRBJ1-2	CASSPQGHSYGYTF	TGTGCCAGCAGCCCCCAGGGTCACTCCTATGGCTACACCTTC
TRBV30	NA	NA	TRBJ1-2	CAWSRRRDGYTF	TGTGCCTGGAGTCGTCGCAGGGACGGCTACACCTTC
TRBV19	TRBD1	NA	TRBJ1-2	CASSTQGQGRYGYTF	TGTGCCAGTAGTACCCAGGGACAGGGTCGGTATGGCTACACCTTC
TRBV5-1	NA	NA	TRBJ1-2	CASSLAPSGVGGYTF	TGCGCCAGCAGCTTGGCCCCGTCGGGGGTAGGAGGCTACACCTTC
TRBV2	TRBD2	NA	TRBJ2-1	CASSAGGPPNEQFF	TGTGCCAGCTCTGCGGGAGGGCCCCCCAATGAGCAGTTCTTC
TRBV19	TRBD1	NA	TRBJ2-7	CASSTRGQLYEQYF	TGTGCCAGTAGTACCCGGGGACAGCTTTACGAGCAGTACTTC
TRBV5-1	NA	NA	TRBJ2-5	CASSLGRGAGEETQYF	TGCGCCAGCAGCTTGGGTCGGGGGGCTGGGGAAGAGACCCAGTACTTC
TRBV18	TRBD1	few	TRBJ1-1	CASSLADRVGEAFF	TGTGCCAGCTCACTCGCTGACAGGGTTGGTGAAGCTTTCTTT
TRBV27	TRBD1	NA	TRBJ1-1	CASSPDREVIFRTEAFF	TGTGCCAGCAGCCCGGACAGGGAGGTAATTTTTAGAACTGAAGCTTTCTTT
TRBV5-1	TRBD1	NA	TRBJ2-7	CASSLQGQGTYEQYF	TGCGCCAGCAGCTTACAAGGACAGGGCACCTACGAGCAGTACTTC
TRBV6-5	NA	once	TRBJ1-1	CASSGGGAGSTEAFF	TGTGCCAGCAGTGGGGGGGGCGCGGGGAGCACTGAAGCTTTCTTT
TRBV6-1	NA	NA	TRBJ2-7	CASSELTGPGQYF	TGTGCCAGCAGTGAATTGACAGGCCCGGGGCAGTACTTC
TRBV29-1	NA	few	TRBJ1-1	CSVEYRLGLNTEAFF	TGCAGCGTTGAGTATCGTTTGGGGTTGAACACTGAAGCTTTCTTT
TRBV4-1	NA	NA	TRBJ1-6	CASSREGGNSPLHF	TGCGCCAGCAGCCGAGAGGGGGGAAATTCACCCCTCCACTTT
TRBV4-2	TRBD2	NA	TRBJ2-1	CASSQDHSNSGGANEQFF	TGTGCCAGCAGCCAAGATCATAGCAACAGCGGGGGGGCTAATGAGCAGTTCTTC
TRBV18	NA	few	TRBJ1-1	CASSPTRDLNTEAFF	TGTGCCAGCTCACCAACTCGGGACCTGAACACTGAAGCTTTCTTT
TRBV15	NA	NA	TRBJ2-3	CATSRGLGGLEDTQYF	TGTGCCACCAGCAGAGGTCTTGGGGGGCTGGAAGATACGCAGTATTTT
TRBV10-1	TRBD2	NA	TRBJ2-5	CASSEGLAGAQETQYF	TGCGCCAGCAGTGAGGGGCTAGCGGGGGCCCAAGAGACCCAGTACTTC
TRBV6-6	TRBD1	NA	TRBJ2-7	CASRQGDYEQYF	TGTGCCAGCCGACAGGGAGACTACGAGCAGTACTTC
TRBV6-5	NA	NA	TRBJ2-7	CASSYHGVGAFYEQYF	TGTGCCAGCAGTTACCACGGGGTGGGGGCCTTCTACGAGCAGTACTTC
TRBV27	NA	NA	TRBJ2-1	CASSHSEQFSYNEQFF	TGTGCCAGCAGTCACTCGGAACAGTTCTCCTACAATGAGCAGTTCTTC
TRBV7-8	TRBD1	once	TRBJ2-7	CASSLGRGRDLSYEQYF	TGTGCCAGCAGCTTAGGCAGGGGGCGGGACCTCTCCTACGAGCAGTACTTC
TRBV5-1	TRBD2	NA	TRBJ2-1	CASSSSGGNHNEQFF	TGCGCCAGCAGCTCTAGCGGGGGTAACCACAATGAGCAGTTCTTC
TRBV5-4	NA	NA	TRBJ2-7	CASSRKKQGTFDEQYF	TGTGCCAGCAGCCGAAAAAAGCAGGGAACCTTCGACGAGCAGTACTTC
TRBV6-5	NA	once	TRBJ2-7	CATIGGGAYEQYF	TGTGCGACAATAGGGGGAGGGGCCTACGAGCAGTACTTC
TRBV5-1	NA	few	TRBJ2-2	CASSLAVTGELFF	TGCGCCAGCAGCTTGGCGGTTACCGGGGAGCTGTTTTTT
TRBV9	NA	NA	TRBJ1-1	CASSSDWTEAFF	TGTGCCAGCAGCTCAGATTGGACTGAAGCTTTCTTT
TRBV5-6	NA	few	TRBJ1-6	CASRDTHNSPLHF	TGTGCCAGCAGGGACACGCATAATTCACCCCTCCACTTT
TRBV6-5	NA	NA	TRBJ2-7	CASSRRHLTYEQYF	TGTGCCAGCAGTAGGCGACACCTGACCTACGAGCAGTACTTC
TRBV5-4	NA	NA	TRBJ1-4	CASSLVGRDEKLFF	TGTGCCAGCAGCTTGGTCGGCAGAGATGAAAAACTGTTTTTT
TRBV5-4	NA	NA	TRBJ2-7	CASSFGHLEQYF	TGTGCCAGCAGCTTTGGTCATCTCGAGCAGTACTTC
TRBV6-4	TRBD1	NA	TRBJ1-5	CASSDRDRGNQPQHF	TGTGCCAGCAGTGACCGGGACAGGGGTAATCAGCCCCAGCATTTT
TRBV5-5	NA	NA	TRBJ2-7	CASSIPDGGVYEQYF	TGTGCCAGCAGCATACCGGACGGAGGAGTCTACGAGCAGTACTTC
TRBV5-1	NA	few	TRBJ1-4	CASSLGVDSTNEKLFF	TGCGCCAGCAGCTTGGGGGTGGACTCCACTAATGAAAAACTGTTTTTT
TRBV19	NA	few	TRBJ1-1	CASSIVVTNTEAFF	TGTGCCAGTAGTATAGTAGTCACGAACACTGAAGCTTTCTTT
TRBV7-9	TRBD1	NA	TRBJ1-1	CASSFRQGSMNTEAFF	TGTGCCAGCAGCTTTCGACAGGGTAGTATGAACACTGAAGCTTTCTTT
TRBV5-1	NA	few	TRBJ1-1	CASTISTPSRTEAFF	TGCGCCAGCACCATCTCGACACCATCACGGACTGAAGCTTTCTTT
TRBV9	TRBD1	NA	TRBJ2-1	CASSRLQGALYNEQFF	TGTGCCAGCAGCCGCTTGCAGGGGGCCCTCTACAATGAGCAGTTCTTC
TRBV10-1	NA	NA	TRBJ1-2	CASSSGAANYTF	TGCGCCAGCAGCTCCGGGGCGGCAAACTACACCTTC
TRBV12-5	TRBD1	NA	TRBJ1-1	CASGLRQGAEAFF	TGTGCTAGTGGTTTGCGACAGGGGGCTGAAGCTTTCTTT
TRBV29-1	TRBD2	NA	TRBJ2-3	CSVELAADTQYF	TGCAGCGTTGAACTAGCGGCAGATACGCAGTATTTT
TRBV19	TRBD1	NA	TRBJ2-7	CASSRDSYEQYF	TGTGCCAGTAGCAGGGACAGCTACGAGCAGTACTTC
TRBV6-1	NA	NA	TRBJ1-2	CASSEGVGNYGYTF	TGTGCCAGCAGTGAAGGGGTGGGTAACTATGGCTACACCTTC